This TCR beta chain was retrieved from a study of T cells after yellow fever vaccination. Many counts were recorded for this clonotype. With 3 bases removed from V and 2 bases from J, the gap between germline ends came to 7 bases. Germline V gene lookup returns CDR1 SGHAT and CDR2 FQNNGV. This CDR3 has 14 amino acids. TCRdb re-analysed the 5' RACE reads in MiXCR, keeping a single row per CDR3 protein. The repertoire holds about 120,000 distinct CDR3 sequences, with about 8.4% as singletons. The specimen was CD8+ T cells sorted from PBMCs, collected on the day of the yellow fever booster vaccination. The receptor comes from a man aged 18 to 29 who received the YFV17D yellow fever vaccine. V and J are TRBV11-2 and TRBJ1-4; the D is unclear. The CDR3 DNA reads as TGTGCCAGCAGCTTCGTGGGGACTAATGAAAAACTGTTTTTT. The encoded protein is CASSFVGTNEKLFF.